The next 20 T cell receptor beta chains were all read from a single sample in a study of long-term antiretroviral therapy in people with HIV. The run of the v3.0 immunoSEQ assay was at survey level. This table comes from immunoSEQ multiplex PCR, and its TCRdb copy is limited to in-frame clones, with some not included. Counted here are tens of thousands of clones, roughly 90% occurring once; the ten biggest clones make up about 4.2%. The sample in question was unsorted PBMCs, obtained just before starting antiretroviral therapy. The receptors were gathered from a woman under 30 with HIV.

This clone was seen only once. The chain uses TRBV5-4 and TRBJ2-3, with D possibly being TRBD2 (5 bases). V lost 0 bases to trimming and J lost 4 bases, with 9 bases between them. This CDR3 is built from 14 residues. Germline loops: CDR1 SGHNT, CDR2 YYREEE (reference sequence). CDR3 in amino acids: CASSLVKRPDTQYF. The DNA of the CDR3 is TGTGCCAGCAGCTTGGTGAAGCGGCCAGATACGCAGTATTTT.

V and J are TRBV11-1 and TRBJ2-1, with D perhaps matching TRBD2 (6 bases). V was clipped by 5 bases and J by 4 bases, with 18 bases between them. Germline V CDR1 and CDR2: SGHAT, FQDESV (reference sequence). The CDR3 covers 16 residues. The CDR3 coding sequence is TGTGCCAGCAGCCCCAATCGGGGGAACGGATACAATGAGCAGTTCTTC. This translates into CASSPNRGNGYNEQFF.

J is TRBJ2-1 and V is TRBV28, with 10 bases that match TRBD2. With V trimmed by 4 bases and J by 5 bases, 8 bases remained unmatched. The CDR3 has 16 amino acids. Germline V CDR1 and CDR2: MDHEN, SYDVKM. This CDR3 reads CASSSTTSGPDNEQFF. CDR3 bases: TGTGCCAGCAGTTCAACGACTAGCGGGCCCGACAATGAGCAGTTCTTC.

The J gene is TRBJ2-2, the V gene TRBV28; 7 bases agree with TRBD2. The CDR3 contains 14 residues. V shed 6 bases and J 1 base; nucleotides not matched to a gene: 2. The germline gives CDR1 MDHEN, CDR2 SYDVKM. The CDR3 here is CASRSSGNTGELFF. The CDR3 DNA sequence: TGTGCCAGCAGATCTAGCGGGAACACCGGGGAGCTGTTTTTT.

The rearrangement uses TRBV5-1 and TRBJ2-2; perhaps TRBD2 as D (6 bases). Germline loops: CDR1 SGHRS, CDR2 YFSETQ. CDR3 length: 15 residues. V was cut by 0 bases and J by 4 bases, with 10 bases left in between. The DNA of the CDR3 is TGCGCCAGCAGCTTGGTCAGCGGGTCCACCGGGGAGCTGTTTTTT. Residues: CASSLVSGSTGELFF.

The V call is TRBV9, the J call TRBJ2-1; D is perhaps TRBD1 or TRBD2 (6 bases each). Trimming pared 7 bases from V and 6 bases from J, leaving 11 bases between. This CDR3 is 12 amino acids long. CDR1 and CDR2 (germline): SGDLS, YYNGEE. Here the CDR3 DNA reads TGTGCCAGCGGTGAGGGGGGCAATGAGCAGTTCTTC. It encodes CASGEGGNEQFF. The entire variable domain, with the rest obtained from reference TRBV9 and TRBJ2-1, is as follows: DSGVTQTPKHLITATGQRVTLRCSPRSGDLSVYWYQQSLDQGLQFLIQYYNGEERAKGNILERFSAQQFPDLHSELNLSSLELGDSALYFCASGEGGNEQFFGPGTRLTVL.

The rearrangement uses TRBV5-1 and TRBJ1-5; D is possibly TRBD1 (6 bases). CDR1 and CDR2 from the germline V gene are SGHRS and YFSETQ. V lost 1 base and J 9 bases, leaving 11 bases between the germline ends. The CDR3 is made up of 13 amino acids. The CDR3 spells CASSLRGAGPQHF. The CDR3 bases are TGCGCCAGCAGCTTGAGGGGGGCAGGGCCCCAGCATTTT. The full variable domain, completed using reference TRBV5-1 and TRBJ1-5, is KAGVTQTPRYLIKTRGQQVTLSCSPISGHRSVSWYQQTPGQGLQFLFEYFSETQRNKGNFPGRFSGRQFSNSRSEMNVSTLELGDSALYLCASSLRGAGPQHFGDGTRLSIL.

This rearrangement joins TRBV21-1 to TRBJ2-1; the table calls TRBD2, which could not be checked here. TRBV21-1 is labeled a pseudogene. The CDR3 sequence is 15 residues long. The chain's CDR3 is CASSSWKSSYNEQFF. The CDR3 DNA sequence: TGTGCCAGCAGTAGCTGGAAGAGCTCCTACAATGAGCAGTTCTTC.

Note on this clone: A junction boundary mismatches the germline segment, possibly from a read error. The CDR3 protein is CASSSFTATSEPGGELFF. In nucleotides, the CDR3 is TGTGCTAGCAGCTCCTTCACAGCAACAAGCGAACCGGGCGGGGAGCTGTTTTTT. The chain joins TRBV7-7 to TRBJ2-2; D call uncertain. The CDR3 is 18 amino acids. Germline-derived CDR1 and CDR2 are SSHAT and FNYEAQ (reference sequence).

J is TRBJ2-7 and V is TRBV15; a weak D match, TRBD1 (5 bases). In germline, CDR1 is LNHNV, CDR2 YYDKDF (reference sequence). Between the trimmed V and J ends, which lost 5 bases and 3 bases, there was a span of 8 bases. The CDR3 spans 12 residues. CDR3 in amino acids: CATSHDSYEQYF. The CDR3, as DNA: TGTGCCACCAGCCACGACAGCTACGAGCAGTACTTC. The variable domain in full, with the rest retrieved from reference TRBV15 and TRBJ2-7, is DAMVIQNPRYQVTQFGKPVTLSCSQTLNHNVMYWYQQKSSQAPKLLFHYYDKDFNNEADTPDNFQSRRPNTSFCFLDIRSPGLGDTAMYLCATSHDSYEQYFGPGTRLTVT.

The J gene is TRBJ1-1, the V gene TRBV28; D not resolved. Trimming removed 4 bases at V and 1 base at J, with 10 bases between. The CDR3 totals 14 residues. Germline CDR1 MDHEN, CDR2 SYDVKM. The CDR3 loop reads CASSSPSTNTEAFF. The DNA of the CDR3 is TGTGCCAGCAGTTCCCCCTCGACGAACACTGAAGCTTTCTTT. Based on the CDR3 plus reference TRBV28 and TRBJ1-1, the full variable domain is DVKVTQSSRYLVKRTGEKVFLECVQDMDHENMFWYRQDPGLGLRLIYFSYDVKMKEKGDIPEGYSVSREKKERFSLILESASTNQTSMYLCASSSPSTNTEAFFGQGTRLTVV.

The chain uses TRBV5-1 and TRBJ2-3; D is ambiguous. Germline V lookup: CDR1 SGHRS, CDR2 YFSETQ. V was clipped by 4 bases and J by 2 bases, with 17 bases between them. The CDR3 length is 16 residues. The CDR3 DNA reads as TGCGCCAGCAGCCTGGATGGGCGTTATGACACAGATACGCAGTATTTT. Translated: CASSLDGRYDTDTQYF.

This clone occurred a few times. CDR3 bases: TGTGCCAGCAGCTTAGCGATGGGGGCTGACTATGGCTACACCTTC. Its protein is CASSLAMGADYGYTF. The V call is TRBV7-2, the J call TRBJ1-2; weak D call: TRBD1 (6 bases). CDR3 length: 15 residues. The germline V and J ends were trimmed by 0 bases and 3 bases, with 11 bases remaining between them. The germline gives CDR1 SGHTA, CDR2 FQGNSA.

The V gene is TRBV9, the J gene TRBJ1-5; D might be TRBD1 (5 bases). The CDR3 length is 14 residues. Deletions cut 3 bases from V and 2 bases from J, with 9 bases between. Germline values: CDR1 SGDLS, CDR2 YYNGEE. This CDR3 is CASSEGLGNQPQHF. CDR3 bases: TGTGCCAGCAGCGAGGGACTCGGCAATCAGCCCCAGCATTTT.

The rearrangement uses TRBV6-6 and TRBJ2-1; 7 bases agree with TRBD1. Per the germline V gene, CDR1 is MNHNY and CDR2 is SVGAGI (reference sequence). The length of the CDR3 is 15 residues. The ends lost 6 bases at V and 5 bases at J; junction bases unmatched: 10. Here the CDR3 reads CASSRTGRKHNEQFF. CDR3 in DNA: TGTGCCAGCAGCAGGACAGGAAGAAAGCACAATGAGCAGTTCTTC.

This chain uses TRBV27 with TRBJ2-7, with TRBD2 matching 9 bases. Germline V gene data show CDR1 as MNHEY and CDR2 as SMNVEV (reference sequence). After removal of 2 bases from V and 0 bases from J, the junction contained 5 bases not matched to a gene. The CDR3 length is 16 residues. The CDR3 reads CASSLGREGRSYEQYF. CDR3 DNA sequence: TGTGCCAGCAGTTTAGGGCGGGAGGGCCGCTCCTACGAGCAGTACTTC.

The V gene is TRBV18, the J gene TRBJ2-4; 9 nucleotides align to TRBD1. The CDR3 spans 15 residues. The germline gives CDR1 KGHSH, CDR2 LQKENI. The V gene end was trimmed by 5 bases and the J gene end by 4 bases; junction bases not matched to a gene: 6. The CDR3 nucleotides read TGTGCCAGCTCAGCCCGGGACAGGGATAAAAACATTCAGTACTTC. Translation: CASSARDRDKNIQYF.

The genes are TRBV19 and TRBJ2-4; 7 bases agree with TRBD1. The CDR3 has 16 amino acids. Looked up from germline, CDR1 is LNHDA and CDR2 is SQIVND (reference sequence). The ends lost 3 bases at V and 5 bases at J; junction bases unmatched: 10. The CDR3 nucleotides are TGTGCCAGTAGTATCACAGGGGTCGATGGCCAAAACATTCAGTACTTC. It is translated as CASSITGVDGQNIQYF.

The rearrangement joins TRBV7-2 to TRBJ2-7, with 7 bases matching TRBD2. The CDR3 is 15 amino acids. Trimming cost V 5 bases and J 4 bases; bases outside gene matches: 11. CDR1 SGHTA and CDR2 FQGNSA come from the germline V gene. Written as DNA, the CDR3 is TGTGCCAGCAGCCCCTCGGCGGGAGAGACTTACGAGCAGTACTTC. This gives the protein CASSPSAGETYEQYF.

V usage is TRBV7-9 and J usage is TRBJ1-1, with TRBD1 identical over 8 bases. V dropped 6 bases and J dropped 1; count of bases not matched to a gene: 4. The CDR3 runs to 14 residues. Looked up from germline, CDR1 is SEHNR and CDR2 is FQNEAQ (reference sequence). The DNA for the CDR3 is TGTGCCAGCAGTGACAGGGGATGGAACACTGAAGCTTTCTTT. Its protein product is CASSDRGWNTEAFF.